The sequence of this T cell receptor beta chain was determined in a study of Ad26.COV2.S vaccination and SARS-CoV-2 variants (dated by TCRdb to the early 2020s). Background on the whole study: Donors in the vaccine arm were drawn from COV1001, a phase I-IIa trial of Ad26.COV2.S in healthy adults that was multicentre, randomized, double-blind and placebo-controlled. Investigators remained blinded to trial group allocation during experiments and outcome assessment. Ad26.COV2.S was given intramuscularly at 5x10^10 or 1x10^11 viral particles, as a single shot or as two shots 56 days apart. TCRbeta repertoire sequencing served as the tool for gauging how specific and how broad the SARS-CoV-2-reactive T cell receptors were following Ad26.COV2.S vaccination. A total of some 30 samples were included in the TCR-sequenced set, comprising roughly 20 Ad26.COV2.S vaccine recipients, 5 placebo recipients and 8 SARS-CoV-2 convalescent individuals. Participants in the trial were split at random into five groups of five each, receiving low-dose or high-dose Ad26.COV2.S once or twice, or else placebo on both occasions. Findings and caveats that apply to the study as a whole: Spike-specific TCR breadth was higher in Ad26.COV2.S recipients than in placebo recipients (P = 0.0014). It was noted by the authors that total T cell responses may have been underestimated by the TCR breadth and depth analyses. The study lacked the statistical power to compare responses across vaccine doses or regimens. Comparable non-spike TCR breadth was observed between vaccine and placebo recipients, consistent with only spike being contained in the vaccine. After vaccination, substantial breadth of spike-specific CD8+ and CD4+ T cell responses was reported.

The treatment or condition tag for this specimen amounts to: some 20 received Ad26.COV2.S at low or high dose, single or two shots; roughly 5 received placebo; per-sample allocation not given. For vaccine and placebo recipients, the sequenced repertoires came from samples collected on day 63 after the first injection. Cohort 1b enrolled 20 to 30 adults aged 18-55 years at a single site in Boston, USA, between 29 July and 7 August 2020. As a vaccine, Ad26.COV2.S was a replication-incompetent adenovirus type 26 vector that expressed a prefusion-stabilized SARS-CoV-2 spike protein derived from the original Wuhan strain. Germline trimming: 4 bases from V, 6 bases from J; junction bases outside gene matches: 2. The CDR3 starts with the cysteine, ends with the phenylalanine, and has 14 residues. The kept DNA is CDR3 alone, 42 bases in frame from the first base. The CDR1 and CDR2 encoded by the germline V gene (reference sequence) are LGHDT and YNNKEL.

TCRbeta CDR3 regions were sequenced with the immunoSEQ Assay. After extraction, genomic DNA underwent amplification by bias-controlled multiplex PCR, followed by high-throughput sequencing. On the study's bioinformatics: To quantify the absolute abundance of every unique TCRbeta CDR3 region, sequences were collapsed and filtered. T cell fraction was estimated by normalizing TCRbeta template counts to usable DNA, with usable DNA measured through amplification of reference genes found in all nucleated cells. Repertoire TCRs were annotated as SARS-CoV-2-specific by exact matching of V gene, CDR3 amino acid sequence and J gene to a known reactive TCR set. MIRA supplied the reference SARS-CoV-2 TCR set, which was filtered for enrichment in COVID-19-positive ImmuneCODE repertoires so that public or cross-reactive TCRs were removed. Drawing on the MIRA antigens, annotated TCRs were analysed further at the level of specific ORF or position within ORF. Breadth was defined as the number of annotated unique rearrangements divided by the total number of unique productive rearrangements, and depth was defined as the summed frequency of the annotated unique rearrangements. TCR breadth was compared between groups using two-sided Wilcoxon rank-sum tests. TCRdb's version of the immuneACCESS table is confined to in-frame rearrangements and falls short of the full clone set. An unresolved V gene accounts for under half of the shortfall where checked; the remainder is of unknown origin. V and J calls and clone size are given by that table; D and trimming were obtained from the DNA. The sample table holds 350,000 to 500,000 clones, of which less than 95% were seen once. Around 4.5% of the sample is taken by the ten largest.

Comment on this clone: The antigen it binds to is not known. Base quality data are lacking; no much larger clone is found one base away.

This receptor was taken from a person between 18 and 59 years old who received the Ad26.COV2.S COVID-19 vaccine or a placebo. The rearrangement joined TRBV3-1 (or the pseudogene TRBV3-2) to TRBJ2-3; 12 central bases correspond to TRBD2. The source material was peripheral blood, sampled in a trial of Ad26.COV2.S vaccine versus placebo. CDR3 sequence: CASSPTSGSDTQYF. The bases read TGTGCCAGCAGCCCGACTAGCGGGAGTGATACGCAGTATTTT.